Sequencing of this TCR beta chain was carried out in a study of blood T cell repertoires in COVID-19. The overall study: Samples of COVID-19 (acute and convalescent) were obtained from the United States, Italy and Spain. The analysed material was cDNA or gDNA that came from T cells, B-cell-depleted T cells, or PBMCs.

Trimming cost V 1 base and J 5 bases; bases outside gene matches: 5. CDR1 and CDR2 (germline): SGHTA, FQGNSA. The CDR3 sequence is 15 residues long. How the authors handled the data: Estimation of nucleated cell counts was performed using reference gene primer amplification. Sequencing used immunoSEQ multiplex PCR; TCRdb keeps in-frame clones, though not all of them. That table is the source of V, J and clone size, and D and trimming were worked out from the DNA. Of more than 300,000 clones listed, about 90% are singletons. Enrollment of patients from Seattle took place during active infection, with longitudinal follow-up.

The chain employs TRBV7-2 and TRBJ2-1; 7 bases agree with TRBD2. The receptor's source is a woman aged 45 to 65 with COVID-19, enrolled during active disease. The sequenced sample was peripheral blood. Here the CDR3 DNA reads TGTGCCAGCAGCTTAGAACTAGCGCGACACAATGAGCAGTTCTTC. This encodes CASSLELARHNEQFF.